The 18 T cell receptor beta chains listed next were all sequenced from one sample in a study of response to subunit inactivated influenza vaccine. MiXCR, run by TCRdb on the RT-PCR reads, gives a single entry per CDR3 protein. The repertoire holds roughly 160,000 distinct CDR3 sequences, around 10% seen once, with approximately 35% in the top ten. Sequences were derived from CD8+ T cells sorted from PBMCs, sampled roughly 24 months after vaccination. Source of these receptors: a man aged 50 to 69 who received an inactivated influenza vaccine.

This clonotype was counted a few times. V usage is TRBV4-2 and J usage is TRBJ2-3; TRBD2 agrees at 13 bases. The CDR3 is 16 residues long. Trimming removed 3 bases from V and 5 bases from J; junction bases left unmatched: 5. Germline lookup yields CDR1 LGHNA and CDR2 YNFKEQ. As DNA, the CDR3 is TGTGCCAGCAGCCACGAAGGACTAGCGGGAGTAGATACGCAGTATTTT. Residues: CASSHEGLAGVDTQYF.

V gene TRBV7-2 combines with J gene TRBJ2-5; TRBD2 agrees at 13 bases. Germline V gives CDR1 SGHTA, CDR2 FQGNSA. The V and J ends lost 5 bases and 4 bases, in that order; junction bases with no gene match: 4. The CDR3 runs 15 residues. The chain's CDR3 is CASSETSGGSETQYF. The CDR3 nucleotides read TGTGCCAGCAGCGAGACTAGCGGGGGGTCAGAGACCCAGTACTTC.

This sequence joins TRBV7-6 and TRBJ2-2; D might be TRBD2 (6 bases). V lost 0 bases, J lost 0 bases, and 14 bases lay in between. The CDR3 length is 18 residues. Germline V lookup: CDR1 SGHVS, CDR2 FNYEAQ. CDR3 protein: CASSLAGFGGANTGELFF. Here the CDR3 DNA reads TGTGCCAGCAGCTTAGCGGGTTTTGGCGGGGCGAACACCGGGGAGCTGTTTTTT.

This sequence joins TRBV7-9 and TRBJ2-1; a possible D gene is TRBD1 (7 bases). The CDR3 length is 13 residues. V was clipped by 5 bases and J by 8 bases, with 13 bases between them. Germline values: CDR1 SEHNR, CDR2 FQNEAQ (reference sequence). The CDR3 DNA is TGTGCCAGCAGCGCCCAGGGGGGCGATGAGCAGTTCTTC. Its protein product is CASSAQGGDEQFF. The whole variable domain, remainder taken from reference TRBV7-9 and TRBJ2-1, is DTGVSQNPRHKITKRGQNVTFRCDPISEHNRLYWYRQTLGQGPEFLTYFQNEAQLEKSRLLSDRFSAERPKGSFSTLEIQRTEQGDSAMYLCASSAQGGDEQFFGPGTRLTVL.

The chain uses TRBV29-1 and TRBJ2-3; a weak D match, TRBD2 (7 bases). Germline loops: CDR1 SQVTM, CDR2 ANQGSEA. The CDR3 extends over 14 amino acids. Trimming shortened V by 7 bases and J by 2 bases, and 16 bases separated the two germline ends. The CDR3 reads CSALGGETTDTQYF. CDR3 DNA: TGCAGCGCCCTAGGGGGGGAGACCACAGATACGCAGTATTTT.

This clonotype was picked up many times. This chain uses TRBV12-3 or TRBV12-4 with TRBJ2-3; a weak D match, TRBD2 (6 bases). CDR3 length: 15 residues. The V end was cut by 7 bases, the J end by 0 bases, with 14 bases between. The CDR3 protein is CASITGLSSTDTQYF. CDR3 sequence (DNA): TGTGCCAGCATTACGGGACTTAGCAGCACAGATACGCAGTATTTT.

The rearrangement links TRBV6-2 or TRBV6-3 to TRBJ2-1; D is unclear. The CDR3 runs to 12 residues. Germline V lookup: CDR1 MNHEY, CDR2 SVGEGT. V was cut by 4 bases and J by 8 bases, with 9 bases left in between. The CDR3 DNA is TGTGCCAGCAGTTGCTTGCCCTATGAGCAGTTCTTC. Protein sequence: CASSCLPYEQFF.

Only a few counts were recorded for this clonotype. The chain recombines TRBV19 with TRBJ2-1; D might be TRBD1 or TRBD2, each matching 5 bases. The germline V and J ends were trimmed by 6 bases and 0 bases, with 15 bases remaining between them. Germline V gives CDR1 LNHDA, CDR2 SQIVND (reference sequence). The CDR3 runs to 16 residues. CDR3 protein: CASSAPGRSSYNEQFF. CDR3 nucleotide sequence: TGTGCCAGTAGCGCGCCGGGACGAAGCTCCTACAATGAGCAGTTCTTC. Complete variable domain (other parts from reference TRBV19 and TRBJ2-1): DGGITQSPKYLFRKEGQNVTLSCEQNLNHDAMYWYRQDPGQGLRLIYYSQIVNDFQKGDIAEGYSVSREKKESFPLTVTSAQKNPTAFYLCASSAPGRSSYNEQFFGPGTRLTVL.

There are a few counts of this clonotype. The V call is TRBV7-9, the J call TRBJ2-5, with D possibly called TRBD1 or TRBD2 (5 bases each). V was cut by 6 bases and J by 4 bases, with 18 bases left in between. The CDR3 is made up of 15 amino acids. From germline, CDR1 is SEHNR and CDR2 FQNEAQ (reference sequence). The CDR3 loop reads CASRARSDGGETQYF. DNA for the CDR3: TGTGCCAGCAGGGCACGGAGCGATGGGGGAGAGACCCAGTACTTC.

This clonotype was seen more than once but under ten times. V gene TRBV12-3 or TRBV12-4 combines with J gene TRBJ2-1; D not certain. V was shortened by 2 bases and J by 5 bases, with 13 bases between the two germline ends. CDR3 length: 15 residues. CDR3 nucleotide sequence: TGTGCCAGCAGTTTAAAAGGGTCTCCTGACAATGAGCAGTTCTTC. Encoded protein: CASSLKGSPDNEQFF.

This clonotype was seen just once. J is TRBJ1-3 and V is TRBV4-2; 7 nucleotides match TRBD1. Unmatched junction bases numbered 4, after V lost 3 bases and J lost 2 bases. The CDR3 consists of 15 residues. Germline V gives CDR1 LGHNA, CDR2 YNFKEQ. In DNA, the CDR3 is TGTGCCAGCAGCCAGACAGGGTTCACTGGAAACACCATATATTTT. Translation gives CASSQTGFTGNTIYF.

The chain uses TRBV5-1 and TRBJ2-7; 8 nucleotides align to TRBD1. CDR3 length equals 14 residues. The junction had 8 bases not matched to a gene; V was cut back by 4 bases and J by 5 bases. The germline CDR1 and CDR2 sequences are SGHRS and YFSETQ. CDR3: CASSTRTGFHEQYF. In DNA form, the CDR3 reads TGCGCCAGCAGCACCCGGACAGGGTTCCACGAGCAGTACTTC.

This clonotype was found a few times. The V call is TRBV5-6, the J call TRBJ2-7; 9 nucleotides match TRBD1. Germline V gene lookup returns CDR1 SGHDT and CDR2 YYEEEE. V was clipped by 2 bases and J by 4 bases; unmatched bases: 4. This CDR3 contains 14 residues. CDR3 in amino acids: CASSFGTGQYEQYF. CDR3 nucleotides: TGTGCCAGCAGCTTTGGGACAGGGCAATACGAGCAGTACTTC.

This clonotype has ten or more counts. This sequence joins TRBV29-1 and TRBJ1-2, with D possibly being TRBD1 (5 bases). The CDR3 runs to 14 residues. V lost 2 bases and J lost 4, with 14 bases in between. The germline CDR1 and CDR2 sequences are SQVTM and ANQGSEA. CDR3 amino acids: CSVEQGGLGYGYTF. Written as DNA, the CDR3 is TGCAGCGTTGAACAGGGCGGTCTGGGCTATGGCTACACCTTC.

This chain links TRBV29-1 with TRBJ2-3, with D unresolved. The germline CDR1 and CDR2 sequences are SQVTM and ANQGSEA. V was shortened by 3 bases and J by 5 bases, with 6 bases between the two germline ends. The CDR3 is 11 residues long. The CDR3: CSVDRLDTQYF. The CDR3 coding sequence is TGCAGCGTTGATCGATTAGATACGCAGTATTTT.

The chain has TRBV5-1 and TRBJ1-1; D uncertain. Per germline, CDR1 SGHRS and CDR2 YFSETQ. CDR3 length: 13 residues. Trimming removed 0 bases from V and 10 bases from J, with 13 bases in between. The CDR3 DNA reads TGCGCCAGCAGCTTGGGGGCGGGTTCGGGAGCTTTCTTT. Residues: CASSLGAGSGAFF.

This clonotype was found many times. This sequence joins TRBV28 and TRBJ2-3; maybe TRBD1 (6 bases). CDR1 and CDR2 from the germline V gene are MDHEN and SYDVKM. V dropped 6 bases and J dropped 1 base, with 14 bases sitting between them. The CDR3 has 15 amino acids. CDR3 coding DNA: TGTGCCAGCAGCCCAGGGGTTCCCGGCACAGATACGCAGTATTTT. It specifies CASSPGVPGTDTQYF.

This clonotype was seen ten or more times. The rearrangement uses TRBV29-1 and TRBJ2-2; no clear D gene. The ends were cut back, 2 bases at V and 0 bases at J, with 4 bases in the middle. The CDR3 runs to 13 residues. Germline CDR1 reads SQVTM; CDR2 reads ANQGSEA. CDR3 loop: CSVEMANTGELFF. The CDR3, as DNA: TGCAGCGTTGAAATGGCGAACACCGGGGAGCTGTTTTTT.